This note documents a single TCR beta chain sequence. This specimen belongs to a study of control samples from healthy donors and cancer patients. Some clones are missing from TCRdb's copy, which holds only in-frame ones; the method was immunoSEQ multiplex PCR. The table shows about 120,000 clones, with 85% to 90% occurring only once. Sequencing was done on a sample of blood. This sequence originates from a woman between 70 and 85 years old in good health.

The CDR3 is CASSNRGNTIYF. The CDR3 nucleotides read TGTGCCAGCTCTAACAGGGGAAACACCATATATTTT. The chain joins TRBV6-5 to TRBJ1-3, with a tentative D call TRBD1 (5 bases). The V gene's germline CDR1 is MNHEY and CDR2 SVGAGI. This CDR3 contains 12 residues. Trimming stripped 8 bases from V and 4 bases from J, with 9 bases between.